This section outlines one T cell receptor beta chain sequence together with its context. The data derive from a study of blood T cell repertoires in COVID-19. Study overall: The cDNA or gDNA used as material had been derived from T cells, B-cell-depleted T cells, or PBMCs.

This CDR3 is built from 14 residues. The germline CDR1 and CDR2 sequences are PRHDT and FYEKMQ (reference sequence). The germline V and J ends were trimmed by 7 bases and 0 bases, with 13 bases remaining between them. This table comes from immunoSEQ multiplex PCR, and its TCRdb copy is limited to in-frame clones, with some not included. The sample yields 160,000 or so clones, roughly 80% seen once. V is TRBV13 and J is TRBJ2-7; D is possibly TRBD2 (5 bases). Sequencing was carried out using peripheral blood. This clonotype originated in a man between 60 and 75 years old with acute or convalescent COVID-19. CDR3 residues: CASKARSGSYEQYF. The DNA of the CDR3 is TGTGCCAGCAAAGCTAGGAGCGGCTCCTACGAGCAGTACTTC. The full variable domain, rest sourced from reference TRBV13 and TRBJ2-7, is AAGVIQSPRHLIKEKRETATLKCYPIPRHDTVYWYQQGPGQDPQFLISFYEKMQSDKGSIPDRFSAQQFSDYHSELNMSSLELGDSALYFCASKARSGSYEQYFGPGTRLTVT.